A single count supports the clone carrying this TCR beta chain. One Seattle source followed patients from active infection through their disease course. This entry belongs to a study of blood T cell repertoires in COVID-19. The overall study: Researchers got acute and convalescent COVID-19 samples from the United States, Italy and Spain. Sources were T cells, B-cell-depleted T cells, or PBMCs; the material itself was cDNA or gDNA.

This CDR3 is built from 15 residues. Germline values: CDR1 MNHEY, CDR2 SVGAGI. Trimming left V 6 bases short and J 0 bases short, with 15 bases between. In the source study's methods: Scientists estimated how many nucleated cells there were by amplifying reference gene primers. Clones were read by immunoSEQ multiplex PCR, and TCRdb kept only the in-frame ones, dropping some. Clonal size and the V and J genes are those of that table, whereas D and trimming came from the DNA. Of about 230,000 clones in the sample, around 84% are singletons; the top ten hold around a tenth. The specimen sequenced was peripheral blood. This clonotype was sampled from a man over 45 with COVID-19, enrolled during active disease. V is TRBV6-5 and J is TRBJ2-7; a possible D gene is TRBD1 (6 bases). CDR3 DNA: TGTGCCAGCAGGATAACAGGGTCTAGCTCCTACGAGCAGTACTTC. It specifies CASRITGSSSYEQYF.